This TCR beta chain was found in a study of somatic mutations in cytotoxic T cells in rheumatoid arthritis. As for the study in general: The authors flow-sorted some V beta antibody-stained T-cell populations at nearly 100% purity, including V beta1+ cells that they sequenced for TCRB.

This clone is medium-sized. Its antigen remains unknown. Generated by immunoSEQ multiplex PCR, the TCRdb table keeps only in-frame clones and is missing some. The sample shows fewer than 20,000 clones, about 65% of them seen only once. Whole-study findings and limits: No antigen targets were known for the expanded CD8+ clones.

The CDR3 runs 14 residues. Germline lookup yields CDR1 SGHNT and CDR2 YYREEE (reference sequence). After removal of 0 bases from V and 6 bases from J, the junction contained 6 bases not matched to a gene. The source is an adult with rheumatoid arthritis. The specimen was CD8+ T cells sorted from blood. The J gene is TRBJ2-7, the V gene TRBV5-4, with 7 bases matching TRBD1. Here the CDR3 reads CASSLEDRTGEQYF. Written as DNA, the CDR3 is TGTGCCAGCAGCTTGGAGGACAGGACCGGCGAGCAGTACTTC.